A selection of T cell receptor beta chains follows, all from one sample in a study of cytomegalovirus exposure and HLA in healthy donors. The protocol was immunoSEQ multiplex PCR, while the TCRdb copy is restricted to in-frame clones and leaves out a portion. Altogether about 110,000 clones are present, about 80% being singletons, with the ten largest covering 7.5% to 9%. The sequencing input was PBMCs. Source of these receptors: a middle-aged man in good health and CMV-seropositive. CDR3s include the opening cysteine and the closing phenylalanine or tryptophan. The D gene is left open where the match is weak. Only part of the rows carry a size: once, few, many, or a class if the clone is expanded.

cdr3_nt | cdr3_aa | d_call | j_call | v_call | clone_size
TGCAGTGCTAGGGAGGGTGAGCAGTTCTTC | CSAREGEQFF | . | TRBJ2-1 | TRBV20-1 | .
TGTGCCAGCAGCTGGGGGGACAGGGAAGTTCAGACCCAGTACTTC | CASSWGDREVQTQYF | TRBD1 | TRBJ2-5 | TRBV5-6 | once
TGTGCCAGCATGACTAGCGCTGCCTACGAGCAGTACTTC | CASMTSAAYEQYF | TRBD2 | TRBJ2-7 | TRBV6-6 | .
TGTGCCAGCAGCGGGGGACAGGGGGCACTCGAGCAGTACTTC | CASSGGQGALEQYF | TRBD1 | TRBJ2-7 | TRBV7-2 | few
TGTGCCAGTAGTCGGGAAGGGTCCAATCAGCCCCAGCATTTT | CASSREGSNQPQHF | . | TRBJ1-5 | TRBV19 | few
TGTGCCAGCAGCGGAGGCCGGAACACCGGGGAGCTGTTTTTT | CASSGGRNTGELFF | . | TRBJ2-2 | TRBV6-5 | .
TGTGCCAGCAGCTTAAGGGGCGCAGATACGCAGTATTTT | CASSLRGADTQYF | . | TRBJ2-3 | TRBV7-3 | .
TGTGCCACCAGCAGAGATCGGAAAAGGGTTCAAGGTCCTGGGGCCAACGGCCTGACTTTC | CATSRDRKRVQGPGANGLTF | . | TRBJ2-6 | TRBV15 | .
TGTGCCAGCAGCTTAACTAGCGGGGGGGCTCTCACCGGGGAGCTGTTTTTT | CASSLTSGGALTGELFF | TRBD2 | TRBJ2-2 | TRBV5-6 | .
TGTGCCAGTAGTATAACTAGCGGGGGGACCTACAATGAGCAGTTCTTC | CASSITSGGTYNEQFF | TRBD2 | TRBJ2-1 | TRBV19 | few
TGTGCCATCAGTGGGGACAGGGACACCGGGGAGCTGTTTTTT | CAISGDRDTGELFF | TRBD1 | TRBJ2-2 | TRBV10-3 | .
TGTGCCAGCTGTCGGACAGGGGATAGCAATCAGCCCCAGCATTTT | CASCRTGDSNQPQHF | TRBD1 | TRBJ1-5 | TRBV6-1 | .
TGTGCCAGCAGCTTACTAGCGGGAGGATCCTACCCGTTCTTC | CASSLLAGGSYPFF | TRBD2 | TRBJ2-1 | TRBV5-6 | few
TGTGCCAGCTGTTCTTCAGGGGTCCACGGGGAGCTGTTTTTT | CASCSSGVHGELFF | . | TRBJ2-2 | TRBV6-4 | .
TGTGCCAGCAGCTTGTCAGGGGATGAGCAGTTCTTC | CASSLSGDEQFF | . | TRBJ2-1 | TRBV5-8 | .
TGTGCCAGCAGTTCGGGAACCCGAGGAAATGAGCAGTTCTTC | CASSSGTRGNEQFF | . | TRBJ2-1 | TRBV27 | few
TGTGCCAGCGTTCTTCAGGGACTTAATTCACCCCTCCACTTT | CASVLQGLNSPLHF | . | TRBJ1-6 | TRBV6-6 | .
TGTGCCAGCAGTTACTCGACACCTTACAATGAGCAGTTCTTC | CASSYSTPYNEQFF | . | TRBJ2-1 | TRBV6-5 | .
TGCAGCGTTGCCTCTCTCGCGACAGGGCAAGGCTACACCTTC | CSVASLATGQGYTF | TRBD1 | TRBJ1-2 | TRBV29-1 | .
TGTGCCAGCGGATCGGGGGTCACAGATACGCAGTATTTT | CASGSGVTDTQYF | . | TRBJ2-3 | TRBV7-2 | .
TGTGCCAGCAGCTCCGGACAGGGCTTAGAAAAACTGTTTTTT | CASSSGQGLEKLFF | TRBD1 | TRBJ1-4 | TRBV9 | few
TGTGCCAGCTCCAAAGGGGGGGGTCCCACAGATACGCAGTATTTT | CASSKGGGPTDTQYF | . | TRBJ2-3 | TRBV7-3 | once
TGTGCCAGTAGTGTCCGGGACAGGCCTAACTATGGCTACACCTTC | CASSVRDRPNYGYTF | TRBD1 | TRBJ1-2 | TRBV19 | .
TGTGCCAGCACCAAAAGCGGGGGGAGCTCCTACGAGCAGTACTTC | CASTKSGGSSYEQYF | TRBD2 | TRBJ2-7 | TRBV11-1 | once
TGTGCCAGCAGCCAAGAGAGAAGGGGGCAAGGGGTGAACACTGAAGCTTTCTTT | CASSQERRGQGVNTEAFF | TRBD1 | TRBJ1-1 | TRBV14 | few
TGTGCCAGCAGTACCCGGGACAGGGGCATCTACGAGCAGTACTTC | CASSTRDRGIYEQYF | TRBD1 | TRBJ2-7 | TRBV6-1 | .
TGTGCCTGGAGTGTATGGGGCACTGGAAACACCATATATTTT | CAWSVWGTGNTIYF | . | TRBJ1-3 | TRBV30 | .
TGTGCCAGCAGCCGATCGGGACTAGCGGGAATTTACGAGCAGTACTTC | CASSRSGLAGIYEQYF | TRBD2 | TRBJ2-7 | TRBV9 | .
TGTGCCAGCAGGCCCCTAGCGGGGGGGTACAATGAGCAGTTCTTC | CASRPLAGGYNEQFF | TRBD2 | TRBJ2-1 | TRBV28 | .
TGTGCCAGCAGCTTCCTTTCTAACAGGGGGCGCGGGACTGAAGCTTTCTTT | CASSFLSNRGRGTEAFF | TRBD1 | TRBJ1-1 | TRBV7-9 | .
TGTGCCATCAGCCGGACAGGGGAAAGCTACGAGCAGTACTTC | CAISRTGESYEQYF | TRBD1 | TRBJ2-7 | TRBV10-3 | .
TGTGCCAGCAGAAGGGGGCGGAAGGAGACCCAGTACTTC | CASRRGRKETQYF | TRBD1 | TRBJ2-5 | TRBV27 | few
TGTGCCAGCAGTGACGAGCCCGGTCAGCCCCAGCATTTT | CASSDEPGQPQHF | . | TRBJ1-5 | TRBV6-4 | .
TGTGCCAGCAGGTCCGGACTAGCGGGGGGCACAGATACGCAGTATTTT | CASRSGLAGGTDTQYF | TRBD2 | TRBJ2-3 | TRBV7-2 | .
TGTGCCAGCAGTTACCCGGGGGATGAAAAACTGTTTTTT | CASSYPGDEKLFF | . | TRBJ1-4 | TRBV6-6 | few
TGTGCCAGCAGTTCCGGGACAGGGGGCGTAAAACTGTTTTTT | CASSSGTGGVKLFF | TRBD1 | TRBJ1-4 | TRBV28 | .
TGTGCCAGCAGCCCCAGCCGGGATAGAGTGAACACCGGGGAGCTGTTTTTT | CASSPSRDRVNTGELFF | . | TRBJ2-2 | TRBV5-4 | .
TGTGTCAGCAGCCCCGAGCGGTTTAAGAACATTCAGTACTTC | CVSSPERFKNIQYF | . | TRBJ2-4 | TRBV11-2 | .
TGTGCCAGCTCACTTAGCGGGGGGGCCAGCTACGAGCAGTACTTC | CASSLSGGASYEQYF | TRBD2 | TRBJ2-7 | TRBV18 | few
TGTGCCAGCAGCGTAGGCGGGGCCACTGAAGCTTTCTTT | CASSVGGATEAFF | . | TRBJ1-1 | TRBV9 | .
TGTGCCAGCAGCTTAACAGAGGGTCCCTACGAGCAGTACTTC | CASSLTEGPYEQYF | . | TRBJ2-7 | TRBV5-5 | .
TGTGCCAGCAGTCGGACAGAGGCAGGCGGCTACACCTTC | CASSRTEAGGYTF | . | TRBJ1-2 | TRBV7-2 | .
TGTGCCAGCTCAAACACGGGATCTCAGGGGTACTATGGCTACACCTTC | CASSNTGSQGYYGYTF | . | TRBJ1-2 | TRBV18 | few
TGTGCCTGGAGTGTACAAAGGGACAGGGGCTACGAGCAGTACTTC | CAWSVQRDRGYEQYF | TRBD1 | TRBJ2-7 | TRBV30 | .
TGTGCCAGCAGTTACTTGGGGACAGGGGGCGATTCACCCCTCCACTTT | CASSYLGTGGDSPLHF | TRBD1 | TRBJ1-6 | TRBV6-6 | .
TGTGCCAGCAGTTTAAACGGGGACAGCACCGGTCCAGCGACCCAGTACTTC | CASSLNGDSTGPATQYF | TRBD1 | TRBJ2-5 | TRBV28 | .
TGTGCCAGCAGTGAATGGGGCGAGGTTGCCGACACCGGGGAGCTGTTTTTT | CASSEWGEVADTGELFF | . | TRBJ2-2 | TRBV25-1 | .
TGTGCCAGCAGCTTAGAAGTGCGGGGCAGTGTCTATGGCTACACCTTC | CASSLEVRGSVYGYTF | . | TRBJ1-2 | TRBV7-6 | .
TGTGCCAGCAGACCTACCTCGACTAGCGTAAACACCGGGGAGCTGTTTTTT | CASRPTSTSVNTGELFF | TRBD2 | TRBJ2-2 | TRBV4-2 | .
TGTGCCAGCAGCCAAGAGTGGTCAGGGGGCCTTCAGCCCCAGCATTTT | CASSQEWSGGLQPQHF | TRBD1 | TRBJ1-5 | TRBV4-2 | .
TGTGCCAGCAGCTTAGATTTCCCCCCCGGACAGAGGAATTCACCCCTCCACTTT | CASSLDFPPGQRNSPLHF | . | TRBJ1-6 | TRBV11-2 | .
TGTGCCAGCAGTTTCCCCGGGACAGGTAGTAGCATCTATGGCTACACCTTC | CASSFPGTGSSIYGYTF | TRBD1 | TRBJ1-2 | TRBV28 | .
TGTGCCAGCTCACCACCCCAGGGTGGGCACGTGGGCACAGATACGCAGTATTTT | CASSPPQGGHVGTDTQYF | . | TRBJ2-3 | TRBV18 | .
TGTGCCAGCAGTTTGGGGGGATATGGCTACACCTTC | CASSLGGYGYTF | . | TRBJ1-2 | TRBV28 | .
TGTGCCAGCAGCGAAGAGGGCTATGGCTACACCTTC | CASSEEGYGYTF | . | TRBJ1-2 | TRBV27 | .
TGCAGTGCTCTCCCCCACGGTGAGCAGTTCTTC | CSALPHGEQFF | . | TRBJ2-1 | TRBV20-1 | .
TGTGCCAACCGATTAGCGGGAGTGGTGGGAGAGACCCAGTACTTC | CANRLAGVVGETQYF | TRBD2 | TRBJ2-5 | TRBV2 | .
TGCGCCAGCGGTTTTGAGGGGGATGCAGATACGCAGTATTTT | CASGFEGDADTQYF | . | TRBJ2-3 | TRBV5-1 | .